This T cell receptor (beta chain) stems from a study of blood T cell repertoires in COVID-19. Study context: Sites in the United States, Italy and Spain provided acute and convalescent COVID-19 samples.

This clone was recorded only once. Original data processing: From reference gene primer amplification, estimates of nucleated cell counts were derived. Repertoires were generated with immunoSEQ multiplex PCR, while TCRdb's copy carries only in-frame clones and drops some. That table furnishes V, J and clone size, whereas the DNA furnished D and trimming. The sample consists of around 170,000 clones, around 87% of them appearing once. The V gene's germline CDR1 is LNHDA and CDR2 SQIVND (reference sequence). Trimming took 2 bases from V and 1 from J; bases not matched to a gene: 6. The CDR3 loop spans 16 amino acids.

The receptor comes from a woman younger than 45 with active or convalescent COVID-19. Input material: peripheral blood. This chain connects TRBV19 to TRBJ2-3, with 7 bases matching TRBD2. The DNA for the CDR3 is TGTGCCAGTAGTATATCTGGGGGAGGGGGCACAGATACGCAGTATTTT. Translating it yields CASSISGGGGTDTQYF.